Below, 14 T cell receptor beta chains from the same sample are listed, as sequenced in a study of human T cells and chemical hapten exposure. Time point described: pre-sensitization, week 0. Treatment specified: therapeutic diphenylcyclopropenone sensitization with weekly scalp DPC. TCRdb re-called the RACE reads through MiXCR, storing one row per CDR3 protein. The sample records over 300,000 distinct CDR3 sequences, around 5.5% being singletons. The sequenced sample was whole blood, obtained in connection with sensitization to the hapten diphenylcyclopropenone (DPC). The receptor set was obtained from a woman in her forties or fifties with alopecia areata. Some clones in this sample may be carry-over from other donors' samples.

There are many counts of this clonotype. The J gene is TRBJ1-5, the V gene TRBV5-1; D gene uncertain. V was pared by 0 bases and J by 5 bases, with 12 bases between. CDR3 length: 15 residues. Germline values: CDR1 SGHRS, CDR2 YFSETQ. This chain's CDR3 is CASSLGEAPDQPQHF. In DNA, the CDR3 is TGCGCCAGCAGCTTGGGGGAGGCCCCTGATCAGCCCCAGCATTTT. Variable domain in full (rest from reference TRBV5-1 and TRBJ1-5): KAGVTQTPRYLIKTRGQQVTLSCSPISGHRSVSWYQQTPGQGLQFLFEYFSETQRNKGNFPGRFSGRQFSNSRSEMNVSTLELGDSALYLCASSLGEAPDQPQHFGDGTRLSIL.

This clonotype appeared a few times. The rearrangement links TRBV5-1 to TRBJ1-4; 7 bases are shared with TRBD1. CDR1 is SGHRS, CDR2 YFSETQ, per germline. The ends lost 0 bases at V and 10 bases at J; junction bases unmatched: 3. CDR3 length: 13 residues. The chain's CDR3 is CASSLVGGGKLFF. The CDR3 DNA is TGCGCCAGCAGCTTGGTAGGGGGCGGAAAACTGTTTTTT.

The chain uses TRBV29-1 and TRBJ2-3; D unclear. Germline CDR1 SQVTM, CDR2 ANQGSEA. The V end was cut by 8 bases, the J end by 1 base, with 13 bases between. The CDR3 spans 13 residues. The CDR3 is CSLLTGGTDTQYF. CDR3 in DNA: TGCAGCTTACTGACGGGTGGCACAGATACGCAGTATTTT.

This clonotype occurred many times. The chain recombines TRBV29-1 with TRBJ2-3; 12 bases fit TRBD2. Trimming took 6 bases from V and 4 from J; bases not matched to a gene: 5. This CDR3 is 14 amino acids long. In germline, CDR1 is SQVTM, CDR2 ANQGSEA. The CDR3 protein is CSVPGLAGPDTQYF. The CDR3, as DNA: TGCAGCGTCCCCGGACTAGCGGGACCAGATACGCAGTATTTT.

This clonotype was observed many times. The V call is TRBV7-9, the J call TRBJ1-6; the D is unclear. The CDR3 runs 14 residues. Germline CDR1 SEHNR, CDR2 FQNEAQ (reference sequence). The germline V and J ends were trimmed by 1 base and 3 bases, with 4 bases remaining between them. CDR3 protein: CASSLEIYNSPLHF. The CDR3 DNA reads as TGTGCCAGCAGCTTAGAAATCTATAATTCACCCCTCCACTTT.

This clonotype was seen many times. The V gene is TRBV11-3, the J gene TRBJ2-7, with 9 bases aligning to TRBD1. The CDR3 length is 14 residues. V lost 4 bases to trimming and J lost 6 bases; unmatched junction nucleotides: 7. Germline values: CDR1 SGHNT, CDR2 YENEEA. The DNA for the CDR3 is TGTGCCAGCAGCTCTCGGACAGGGGAAGGCGAGCAGTACTTC. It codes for CASSSRTGEGEQYF.

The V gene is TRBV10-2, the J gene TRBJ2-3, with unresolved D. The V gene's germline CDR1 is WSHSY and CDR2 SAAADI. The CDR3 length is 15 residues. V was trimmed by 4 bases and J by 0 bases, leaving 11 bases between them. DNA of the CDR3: TGCGCCAGCAGTGGACACGGAACTAGCACAGATACGCAGTATTTT. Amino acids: CASSGHGTSTDTQYF.

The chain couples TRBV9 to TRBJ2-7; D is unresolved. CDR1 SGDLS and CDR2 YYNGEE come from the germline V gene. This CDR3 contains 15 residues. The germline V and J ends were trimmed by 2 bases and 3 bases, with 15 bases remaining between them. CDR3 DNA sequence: TGTGCCAGCAGCGTGGGGTCGGGTCCTAACTACGAGCAGTACTTC. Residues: CASSVGSGPNYEQYF.

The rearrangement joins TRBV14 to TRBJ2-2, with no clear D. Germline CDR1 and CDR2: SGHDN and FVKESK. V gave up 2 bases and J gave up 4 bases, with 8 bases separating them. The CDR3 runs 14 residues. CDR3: CASSQRHGTGELFF. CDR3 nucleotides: TGTGCCAGCAGCCAACGACACGGCACCGGGGAGCTGTTTTTT.

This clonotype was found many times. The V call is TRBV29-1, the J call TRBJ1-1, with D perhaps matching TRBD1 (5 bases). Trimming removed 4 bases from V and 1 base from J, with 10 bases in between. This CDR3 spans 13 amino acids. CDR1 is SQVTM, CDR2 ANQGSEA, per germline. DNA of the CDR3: TGCAGCGTTGGACAGAATACGAACACTGAAGCTTTCTTT. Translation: CSVGQNTNTEAFF.

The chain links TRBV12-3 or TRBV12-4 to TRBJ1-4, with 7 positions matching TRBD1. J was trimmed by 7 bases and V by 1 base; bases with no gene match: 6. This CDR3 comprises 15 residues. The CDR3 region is CASSLGDREGEKLFF. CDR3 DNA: TGTGCCAGCAGTTTAGGAGACAGGGAAGGTGAAAAACTGTTTTTT.

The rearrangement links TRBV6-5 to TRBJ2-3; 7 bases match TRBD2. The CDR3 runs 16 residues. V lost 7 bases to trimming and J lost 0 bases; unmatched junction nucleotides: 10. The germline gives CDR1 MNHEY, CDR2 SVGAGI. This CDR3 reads CASTPGGGGSTDTQYF. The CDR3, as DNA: TGTGCCAGCACCCCGGGCGGCGGGGGTAGCACAGATACGCAGTATTTT.

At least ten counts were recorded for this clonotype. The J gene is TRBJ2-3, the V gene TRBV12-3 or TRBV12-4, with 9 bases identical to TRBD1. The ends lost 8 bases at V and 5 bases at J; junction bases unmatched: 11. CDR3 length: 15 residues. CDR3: CASSPPGQGIDTQYF. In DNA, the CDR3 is TGTGCCAGCTCCCCCCCGGGACAGGGAATAGATACGCAGTATTTT.

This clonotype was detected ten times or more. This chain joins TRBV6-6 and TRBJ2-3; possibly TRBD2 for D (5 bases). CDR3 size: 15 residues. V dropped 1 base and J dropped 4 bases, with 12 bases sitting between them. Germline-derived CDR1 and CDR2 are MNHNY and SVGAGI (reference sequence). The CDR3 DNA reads TGTGCCAGCAGTTACTACCTCCGGGATGCAGATACGCAGTATTTT. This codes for CASSYYLRDADTQYF.